The 24 T cell receptor beta chains given below trace back to one sample, sequenced in a study of blood T cell repertoires in COVID-19. Profiling relied on immunoSEQ multiplex PCR, and the TCRdb table lists in-frame clones only, not all of them. Here the sample spans around 400,000 clones, roughly 90% being singletons. Sequencing was done on a sample of peripheral blood. The receptors derive from a man aged 35-49 years with acute or convalescent COVID-19.

This clone was seen more than once but under ten times. The chain is built from TRBV10-1 and TRBJ2-2; D gene uncertain. Germline CDR1 is WNHNN and CDR2 is SYGVQD (reference sequence). The CDR3 spans 14 residues. Trimming took 3 bases from V and 1 from J, leaving 6 bases between them. The CDR3 DNA follows: TGCGCCAGCAGTGAACGCGTGAACACCGGGGAGCTGTTTTTT. Translated: CASSERVNTGELFF.

The chain couples TRBV27 to TRBJ2-7; 9 bases match TRBD1. The CDR3 extends over 15 amino acids. V lost 5 bases and J lost 5; bases outside the gene matches: 10. CDR1 MNHEY and CDR2 SMNVEV come from the germline V gene (reference sequence). CDR3 sequence (DNA): TGTGCCAGCAGTGGAACCGGGACAGGGTTCCACGAGCAGTACTTC. Translating it yields CASSGTGTGFHEQYF.

The chain is built from TRBV19 and TRBJ2-7; 15 bases match TRBD2. Per the germline V gene, CDR1 is LNHDA and CDR2 is SQIVND (reference sequence). J gave up 7 bases and V 5 bases, and 9 bases lay outside the gene matches. The CDR3 totals 16 residues. CDR3 in amino acids: CASSPGLAGGPREQYF. The CDR3 DNA sequence: TGTGCCAGTAGTCCCGGACTAGCGGGGGGGCCTCGGGAGCAGTACTTC.

Concerning this clone itself: This sample also contains other DNA sequences that code for the same CDR3. V gene TRBV18 combines with J gene TRBJ2-7; TRBD2 might be the D (5 bases). Germline assignment: CDR1 KGHSH and CDR2 LQKENI. The CDR3 is 13 residues long. V was trimmed by 3 bases and J by 5 bases, leaving 11 bases between them. The chain's CDR3 is CASSPLGGDEQYF. The CDR3 coding sequence is TGTGCCAGCTCACCTCTCGGAGGTGACGAGCAGTACTTC.

This chain uses TRBV5-4 with TRBJ2-5; the D is unclear. V gave up 0 bases and J gave up 4 bases, with 13 bases separating them. This CDR3 contains 15 residues. CDR1 SGHNT and CDR2 YYREEE come from the germline V gene (reference sequence). The CDR3 sequence is CASSLVPGYIETQYF. The CDR3 DNA is TGTGCCAGCAGCTTGGTTCCAGGATATATAGAGACCCAGTACTTC.

The chain joins TRBV29-1 to TRBJ2-7; 8 bases fit TRBD2. CDR1 SQVTM and CDR2 ANQGSEA come from the germline V gene. Trimming removed 2 bases from V and 7 bases from J; junction bases left unmatched: 7. The CDR3 contains 13 residues. The CDR3 DNA is TGCAGCGTTGAAACCCGGTCGGGGGGGGAGCAGTACTTC. Its translation: CSVETRSGGEQYF.

The chain is built from TRBV10-3 and TRBJ2-3, with 8 bases that match TRBD2. The V gene end was trimmed by 3 bases and the J gene end by 3 bases; junction bases not matched to a gene: 8. The length of the CDR3 is 16 residues. The germline CDR1 and CDR2 sequences are ENHRY and SYGVKD. This chain's CDR3 is CAISDYSGRVTDTQYF. The CDR3 DNA is TGTGCCATCAGTGATTACAGCGGGAGAGTAACAGATACGCAGTATTTT.

V usage is TRBV7-8 and J usage is TRBJ2-1; D may be TRBD1 (5 bases). V was cut by 1 base and J by 4 bases, with 11 bases left in between. The V gene's germline CDR1 is SGHVS and CDR2 FQNEAQ. CDR3 length equals 15 residues. CDR3 protein: CASSLVRVLYNEQFF. CDR3 nucleotide sequence: TGTGCCAGCAGCTTAGTCAGGGTTCTATACAATGAGCAGTTCTTC.

CDR3 bases: TGTGCCAGCAGCGTGGGAGAGAGAGATACGCAGTATTTT. Its translation is CASSVGERDTQYF. V usage is TRBV9 and J usage is TRBJ2-3; D is perhaps TRBD2 (5 bases). Germline CDR1 reads SGDLS; CDR2 reads YYNGEE. V lost 2 bases, J lost 5 bases, and 9 bases lay in between. CDR3 length: 13 amino acids.

Details on this clone: The sample has other DNA sequences that encode this CDR3 too. V and J are TRBV30 and TRBJ1-3; D is unclear. V was shortened by 0 bases and J by 7 bases, with 7 bases between the two germline ends. This CDR3 region has 12 residues. The germline gives CDR1 GTSNPN, CDR2 SVGIG (reference sequence). For the CDR3, the DNA is TGTGCCTGGAGTGTTGGAGTGAACACCATATATTTT. It specifies CAWSVGVNTIYF.

About this clone: Other DNA sequences in this specimen translate into the identical CDR3. The J gene is TRBJ2-7, the V gene TRBV9; perhaps TRBD1 as D (6 bases). Trimming took 0 bases from V and 1 from J, leaving 8 bases between them. This CDR3 spans 14 amino acids. The germline V gene encodes CDR1 SGDLS and CDR2 YYNGEE. CDR3 nucleotide sequence: TGTGCCAGCAGCGTAGGTGACAGGTCCTACGAGCAGTACTTC. Amino acid sequence: CASSVGDRSYEQYF. Supplemented by reference TRBV9 and TRBJ2-7, the full variable domain reads DSGVTQTPKHLITATGQRVTLRCSPRSGDLSVYWYQQSLDQGLQFLIQYYNGEERAKGNILERFSAQQFPDLHSELNLSSLELGDSALYFCASSVGDRSYEQYFGPGTRLTVT.

The CDR3 here is CASSSGGGYTF. The CDR3, as DNA: TGTGCCAGCAGTTCAGGGGGCGGCTACACCTTC. V is TRBV12-3 or TRBV12-4 and J is TRBJ1-2; TRBD1 matches at 8 bases. The CDR3 consists of 11 residues. V gave up 4 bases and J gave up 8 bases; unmatched junction bases: 0.

This clone was observed a handful of times. The rearrangement joins TRBV7-9 to TRBJ1-1, with D hard to call. The V and J ends lost 3 bases and 1 base respectively, with 9 bases between them. CDR1 is SEHNR and CDR2 is FQNEAQ in the germline V gene (reference sequence). There are 14 residues in the CDR3. The CDR3 is CASSFPPGNTEAFF. As DNA, the CDR3 is TGTGCCAGCAGCTTCCCCCCAGGGAACACTGAAGCTTTCTTT.

CDR3 protein: CASSEAGPGSPLHF. CDR3 in DNA: TGTGCCAGCAGCGAAGCGGGACCTGGATCACCCCTCCACTTT. The chain couples TRBV5-4 to TRBJ1-6; maybe TRBD1 (5 bases). The V end was cut by 4 bases, the J end by 10 bases, with 15 bases between. From germline, CDR1 is SGHNT and CDR2 YYREEE (reference sequence). The CDR3 sequence is 14 residues long.

Only a few counts were recorded for this clone. This rearrangement joins TRBV6-1 to TRBJ1-3, with D maybe TRBD1 (6 bases). Trimming shortened V by 2 bases and J by 5 bases, and 10 bases separated the two germline ends. Germline-derived CDR1 and CDR2 are MNHNS and SASEGT. The CDR3 is made up of 14 amino acids. The CDR3 DNA reads TGTGCCAGCAGTGAAACGGACAGACGAAACACCATATATTTT. Amino acids: CASSETDRRNTIYF.

This chain links TRBV15 with TRBJ1-2; 9 bases map to TRBD1. The CDR3 length is 17 residues. With 0 bases clipped from V and 3 bases from J, the junction kept 8 bases outside the gene matches. CDR1 is LNHNV, CDR2 YYDKDF, per germline (reference sequence). The CDR3 region has the DNA TGTGCCACCAGCAGAGATGGGACAGGGAGATTCGACTATGGCTACACCTTC. Its protein is CATSRDGTGRFDYGYTF. Supplemented by reference TRBV15 and TRBJ1-2, the full variable domain reads DAMVIQNPRYQVTQFGKPVTLSCSQTLNHNVMYWYQQKSSQAPKLLFHYYDKDFNNEADTPDNFQSRRPNTSFCFLDIRSPGLGDTAMYLCATSRDGTGRFDYGYTFGSGTRLTVV.

This rearrangement joins TRBV11-3 to TRBJ2-3; 12 bases agree with TRBD2. There are 16 residues in the CDR3. Per germline, CDR1 SGHNT and CDR2 YENEEA. The trim removed 5 bases at V and 0 bases at J, leaving 3 bases unmatched. The CDR3 loop reads CASSQGTSGSTDTQYF. The CDR3 coding sequence is TGTGCCAGCAGCCAAGGGACTAGCGGGAGCACAGATACGCAGTATTTT.

The chain joins TRBV5-4 to TRBJ1-1; D uncertain. This CDR3 has 14 amino acids. From germline, CDR1 is SGHNT and CDR2 YYREEE (reference sequence). V lost 0 bases and J 1 base, leaving 7 bases between the germline ends. The CDR3 DNA follows: TGTGCCAGCAGCTTGGGGCAACCGAACACTGAAGCTTTCTTT. The encoded protein is CASSLGQPNTEAFF.

The chain has TRBV27 and TRBJ2-2; no firm D call. The V gene lost 5 bases and the J gene lost 6 bases, with 13 bases spanning the gap. Germline V gene data show CDR1 as MNHEY and CDR2 as SMNVEV (reference sequence). This CDR3 region has 14 residues. CDR3: CASSVYSSAGELFF. The DNA for the CDR3 is TGTGCCAGCAGTGTGTACTCCTCGGCCGGGGAGCTGTTTTTT.

This clone was observed once. The chain recombines TRBV18 with TRBJ2-4; possible D gene TRBD2, 6 bases. The CDR3 spans 17 residues. Trimming left V 4 bases short and J 3 bases short, with 19 bases between. Germline CDR1 KGHSH, CDR2 LQKENI. Written as DNA, the CDR3 is TGTGCCAGCTCACTGCGGGCGGTGAGTAGCGGCAAAAACATTCAGTACTTC. Amino acid sequence: CASSLRAVSSGKNIQYF.

The rearrangement links TRBV24-1 to TRBJ1-2; 9 bases agree with TRBD1. CDR1 and CDR2 from the germline V gene are KGHDR and SFDVKD. Trimming at V came to 4 bases and at J to 6 bases, leaving 5 bases not matched to a gene. This CDR3 contains 14 residues. This CDR3 reads CATSDGTGWNGYTF. The CDR3 bases are TGTGCCACCAGTGACGGGACAGGGTGGAATGGCTACACCTTC.

This chain links TRBV3-1 (or the pseudogene TRBV3-2) with TRBJ1-1; D is undetermined. Germline-derived CDR1 and CDR2 are LGHDT and YNNKEL (reference sequence). This CDR3 has 12 residues. V lost 1 base and J 3 bases, leaving 3 bases between the germline ends. The CDR3 here is CASSQVDTEAFF. CDR3 DNA sequence: TGTGCCAGCAGCCAAGTCGACACTGAAGCTTTCTTT.

The rearrangement joins TRBV5-1 to TRBJ2-7; TRBD1 matches 9 bases. The CDR3 runs to 16 residues. The V gene's germline CDR1 is SGHRS and CDR2 YFSETQ. The trim removed 2 bases at V and 5 bases at J, leaving 11 bases unmatched. Here the CDR3 reads CASSLPGQGGVNEQYF. The DNA for the CDR3 is TGCGCCAGCAGCTTACCGGGACAGGGAGGAGTTAACGAGCAGTACTTC.

V usage is TRBV6-4 and J usage is TRBJ1-6, with D maybe TRBD1 (5 bases). The germline CDR1 and CDR2 sequences are MRHNA and SNTAGT. Trimming stripped 4 bases from V and 10 bases from J, with 17 bases between. CDR3 length equals 15 residues. The CDR3 nucleotides are TGTGCCAGCAGTGCTGAGGACCGACGGGGGTCACCCCTCCACTTT. It codes for CASSAEDRRGSPLHF.